This entry lists 18 T cell receptor beta chains sequenced from one sample in a study of blood T cell repertoires in COVID-19. The data were produced by immunoSEQ multiplex PCR, yet TCRdb's version contains in-frame clones alone and is incomplete. Of some 45,000 clones in the sample, about three quarters were seen once. Sequenced: peripheral blood. These receptors came from a man aged 65 to 85 with active or convalescent COVID-19.

This clone was found once. V is TRBV5-1 and J is TRBJ2-7, with D perhaps matching TRBD1 (6 bases). Trimming cost V 0 bases and J 0 bases, with 7 bases left between them. Germline CDR1 and CDR2: SGHRS and YFSETQ. The CDR3 is 14 residues long. The chain's CDR3 is CASSLGTASYEQYF. In nucleotides, the CDR3 is TGCGCCAGCAGCTTGGGGACAGCCTCCTACGAGCAGTACTTC.

The chain combines TRBV28 with TRBJ2-7; D remains ambiguous. The germline V gene encodes CDR1 MDHEN and CDR2 SYDVKM. CDR3 length: 13 residues. Trimming left V 6 bases short and J 7 bases short, with 16 bases between. For the CDR3, the DNA is TGTGCCAGCAGAGCCCTTTGGAGCAAGGAGCAGTACTTC. Its protein product is CASRALWSKEQYF.

The rearrangement joins TRBV28 to TRBJ1-5, with 7 nucleotides matching TRBD1. CDR1 and CDR2 (germline): MDHEN, SYDVKM. This CDR3 is built from 15 residues. V trimming: 8 bases; J trimming: 0 bases; junction bases outside the gene matches: 7. The chain's CDR3 is CASGTAYTSNQPQHF. CDR3 nucleotides: TGTGCCAGCGGGACAGCTTATACTAGCAATCAGCCCCAGCATTTT.

V and J are TRBV6-6 and TRBJ1-3, with 7 positions matching TRBD1. V lost 0 bases and J lost 4; bases outside the gene matches: 3. Looked up from germline, CDR1 is MNHNY and CDR2 is SVGAGI (reference sequence). The CDR3 has 15 residues. CDR3 sequence: CASSYSQGVGNTIYF. In nucleotides, the CDR3 is TGTGCCAGCAGTTACTCGCAGGGGGTGGGAAACACCATATATTTT.

This clone was observed a single time. CDR3 DNA: TGTGCCAGCAGTCCCCCTTCCGGGACAGGAGAAAAACTGTTTTTT. The encoded protein is CASSPPSGTGEKLFF. The chain recombines TRBV28 with TRBJ1-4; 8 bases map to TRBD1. The V and J ends lost 5 bases and 8 bases, in that order; junction bases with no gene match: 10. CDR3 length equals 15 residues. CDR1 is MDHEN and CDR2 is SYDVKM in the germline V gene.

The CDR3 is CASSLKRNTDTQYF. The CDR3 nucleotides read TGTGCCAGCAGCTTGAAGCGGAACACAGATACGCAGTATTTT. The chain is built from TRBV7-9 and TRBJ2-3; TRBD2 might be the D (5 bases). The CDR3 runs to 14 residues. CDR1 is SEHNR and CDR2 is FQNEAQ in the germline V gene (reference sequence). V lost 3 bases and J lost 2, with 9 bases in between.

This clone has just a few counts. V and J are TRBV4-2 and TRBJ2-7, with 13 bases identical to TRBD2. The V gene's germline CDR1 is LGHNA and CDR2 YNFKEQ. J was trimmed by 3 bases and V by 0 bases; bases with no gene match: 2. The CDR3 totals 16 residues. In DNA form, the CDR3 reads TGTGCCAGCAGCCAAGATTGGACTAGCGGGGGCTACGAGCAGTACTTC. This encodes CASSQDWTSGGYEQYF.

V gene TRBV5-1 combines with J gene TRBJ2-5; tentative D call: TRBD1 (7 bases). Trimming removed 0 bases from V and 0 bases from J, with 12 bases in between. Germline CDR1 and CDR2: SGHRS and YFSETQ. The CDR3 runs to 16 residues. The DNA for the CDR3 is TGCGCCAGCAGCTTGGGACTAGGGGGCCACCAAGAGACCCAGTACTTC. Translation gives CASSLGLGGHQETQYF.

The chain is built from TRBV6-6 and TRBJ1-1; D is undetermined. The V and J ends lost 6 bases and 0 bases respectively, with 11 bases between them. Germline V CDR1 and CDR2: MNHNY, SVGAGI (reference sequence). The CDR3 is made up of 14 amino acids. The CDR3 coding sequence is TGTGCCAGCAGCGGTGAGGGTATGAACACTGAAGCTTTCTTT. Translating it yields CASSGEGMNTEAFF.

V is TRBV5-4 and J is TRBJ1-2; 10 nucleotides agree with TRBD1. Germline loops: CDR1 SGHNT, CDR2 YYREEE (reference sequence). With 4 bases clipped from V and 5 bases from J, the junction kept 5 bases outside the gene matches. The length of the CDR3 is 14 residues. The CDR3 protein is CASSPTGGYYGYTF. DNA for the CDR3: TGTGCCAGCAGCCCGACAGGGGGCTATTATGGCTACACCTTC.

This clone was detected once. The V gene is TRBV6-5, the J gene TRBJ2-5; D remains ambiguous. The CDR3 runs to 14 residues. Per the germline V gene, CDR1 is MNHEY and CDR2 is SVGAGI. Trimming cost V 2 bases and J 5 bases, with 12 bases left between them. As DNA, the CDR3 is TGTGCCAGCAGTTACGCAGCAGGATGGGAGACCCAGTACTTC. This encodes CASSYAAGWETQYF.

This chain links TRBV29-1 with TRBJ2-3, with TRBD1 matching 7 bases. CDR1 is SQVTM and CDR2 is ANQGSEA in the germline V gene. This CDR3 spans 12 amino acids. The V segment lost 7 bases and the J segment 2 bases; nucleotides outside the gene matches: 3. The DNA for the CDR3 is TGCAGCGCGGGGACAGACACAGATACGCAGTATTTT. Protein: CSAGTDTDTQYF.

The gene calls are TRBV5-4 and TRBJ2-5; 8 nucleotides align to TRBD2. V lost 4 bases and J lost 5; bases outside the gene matches: 7. Germline V gene lookup returns CDR1 SGHNT and CDR2 YYREEE (reference sequence). The CDR3 has 14 residues. The CDR3 region is CASSSRGGLETQYF. CDR3 sequence (DNA): TGTGCCAGCAGCAGCCGGGGGGGGCTGGAGACCCAGTACTTC. Combining the CDR3 with reference TRBV5-4 and TRBJ2-5 gives the whole variable domain ETGVTQSPTHLIKTRGQQVTLRCSSQSGHNTVSWYQQALGQGPQFIFQYYREEENGRGNFPPRFSGLQFPNYSSELNVNALELDDSALYLCASSSRGGLETQYFGPGTRLLVL.

This clone was found a few times. The chain combines TRBV5-1 with TRBJ1-2, with D unresolved. V lost 0 bases and J lost 5, with 8 bases in between. This CDR3 spans 13 amino acids. Germline V gives CDR1 SGHRS, CDR2 YFSETQ. The CDR3 DNA follows: TGCGCCAGCAGCTTGGCGTCGGAGTATGGCTACACCTTC. Translation gives CASSLASEYGYTF. The complete variable domain, with remaining parts taken from reference TRBV5-1 and TRBJ1-2, reads KAGVTQTPRYLIKTRGQQVTLSCSPISGHRSVSWYQQTPGQGLQFLFEYFSETQRNKGNFPGRFSGRQFSNSRSEMNVSTLELGDSALYLCASSLASEYGYTFGSGTRLTVV.

The J gene is TRBJ1-6, the V gene TRBV28; D is uncertain. This CDR3 has 14 amino acids. V lost 4 bases, J lost 0 bases, and 4 bases lay in between. Germline-derived CDR1 and CDR2 are MDHEN and SYDVKM. The DNA for the CDR3 is TGTGCCAGCAGTTCCAGCTCCTATAATTCACCCCTCCACTTT. Its protein product is CASSSSSYNSPLHF.

The V and J genes are TRBV5-1 and TRBJ1-1, with D maybe TRBD1 (6 bases). Trimming shortened V by 4 bases and J by 1 base, and 11 bases separated the two germline ends. This CDR3 has 14 residues. CDR1 is SGHRS and CDR2 is YFSETQ in the germline V gene. CDR3 sequence (DNA): TGCGCCAGCAGCCAATGGACAGCGAACACTGAAGCTTTCTTT. Its protein product is CASSQWTANTEAFF.

The V gene is TRBV20-1, the J gene TRBJ2-5; 8 bases map to TRBD1. Germline V CDR1 and CDR2: DFQATT, SNEGSKA (reference sequence). Trimming at V came to 3 bases and at J to 5 bases, leaving 8 bases not matched to a gene. The length of the CDR3 is 14 residues. The CDR3 coding sequence is TGCAGTGCTAGTGAAGGACAGGGCTTTGAGACCCAGTACTTC. It translates to CSASEGQGFETQYF.

The J gene is TRBJ1-5, the V gene TRBV19; no clear D. CDR1 is LNHDA, CDR2 SQIVND, per germline (reference sequence). This CDR3 comprises 15 residues. The V end was cut by 3 bases, the J end by 6 bases, with 15 bases between. CDR3 region: CASSMGALRGQPQHF. CDR3 sequence (DNA): TGTGCCAGTAGTATGGGTGCTCTCCGGGGTCAGCCCCAGCATTTT.